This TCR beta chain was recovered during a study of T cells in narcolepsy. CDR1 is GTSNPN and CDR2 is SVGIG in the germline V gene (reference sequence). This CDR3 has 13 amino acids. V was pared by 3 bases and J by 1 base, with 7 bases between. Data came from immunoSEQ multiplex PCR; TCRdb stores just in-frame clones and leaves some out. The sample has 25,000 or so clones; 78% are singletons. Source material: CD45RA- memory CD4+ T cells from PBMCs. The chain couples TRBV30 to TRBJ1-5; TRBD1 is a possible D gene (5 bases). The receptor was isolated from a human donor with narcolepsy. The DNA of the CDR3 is TGTGCCTGGAGCCGGGGGAGCAATCAGCCCCAGCATTTT. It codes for CAWSRGSNQPQHF.